A single sample is the source of the 27 T cell receptor beta chains below, sequenced in a study of CXCR3-negative and CXCR3-positive naive CD8 T cells. Study outcomes and limitations: CXCR3-positive naive cells had TRB CDR3s that were more hydrophobic than CXCR3-negative naive cells had.

These receptors have no identified antigens. Libraries were UMI-labeled 5' RACE TRB cDNA. Reprocessing the 5' RACE reads, TCRdb reports a single entry for every CDR3 protein and omits DNA. The specimen's table records about 150,000 distinct CDR3 sequences. Material: naive CXCR3+ CD8+ T cells from blood. Subset denoted: CD45RO-CCR7+CD27+CD95- naive CD8+ T cells expressing CXCR3 (TNR3+). All receptors come from a human donor in good health. Some clones in this sample may be carry-over from other donors' samples.

The chain recombines TRBV7-9 with TRBJ2-3; TCRdb calls TRBD2, which cannot be checked without DNA. The germline CDR1 and CDR2 sequences are SEHNR and FQNEAQ (reference sequence). This CDR3 spans 15 amino acids. The CDR3 sequence: CASSLVYGEADTQYF.

The chain employs TRBV28 and TRBJ1-5; as DNA is missing, the TRBD1 call by TCRdb cannot be tested. Germline CDR1 reads MDHEN; CDR2 reads SYDVKM. This CDR3 comprises 14 residues. CDR3 amino acids: CASSGPGSNQPQHF.

The chain couples TRBV5-5 to TRBJ2-2; TCRdb proposes TRBD1, but this gene call is untestable without DNA. Germline V CDR1 and CDR2: SGHKS, YYEKEE (reference sequence). The CDR3 extends over 15 amino acids. The CDR3 sequence: CASSPGTGDTGELFF.

The chain uses TRBV5-6 and TRBJ2-7; TCRdb names TRBD1, which stays unverified in the absence of DNA. Germline V CDR1 and CDR2: SGHDT, YYEEEE. CDR3 length: 13 residues. The CDR3 spells CASSLLGQTEQYF.

The chain couples TRBV12-3 or TRBV12-4 to TRBJ2-7; lacking DNA, the TRBD1 call made by TCRdb goes unchecked. This CDR3 contains 14 residues. The CDR3 protein is CASGPGGFAYEQYF.

This sequence joins TRBV7-9 and TRBJ2-1; TCRdb names TRBD2, which stays unverified in the absence of DNA. The germline CDR1 and CDR2 sequences are SEHNR and FQNEAQ (reference sequence). The CDR3 consists of 14 residues. CDR3 in amino acids: CASSTGLVANEQFF.

The chain is built from TRBV29-1 and TRBJ2-3; lacking DNA, the TRBD2 call made by TCRdb goes unchecked. The germline V gene has CDR1 SQVTM and CDR2 ANQGSEA. The CDR3 spans 15 residues. The CDR3 loop is CSASGSNPSPDTQYF.

The gene calls are TRBV7-6 and TRBJ2-5; absent DNA, TCRdb's TRBD2 call cannot be checked. This CDR3 contains 18 residues. Germline values: CDR1 SGHVS, CDR2 FNYEAQ. The CDR3 is CASSPGYPGVQGQETQYF.

The chain employs TRBV28 and TRBJ2-5; absent DNA, TCRdb's TRBD1 call cannot be checked. The CDR3 consists of 14 residues. Germline loops: CDR1 MDHEN, CDR2 SYDVKM. CDR3 sequence reads: CASTPSGFAETQYF.

The chain couples TRBV13 to TRBJ1-1. Germline CDR1 reads PRHDT; CDR2 reads FYEKMQ (reference sequence). The CDR3 extends over 11 amino acids. Here the CDR3 reads CASSFGVEAFF.

The chain joins TRBV28 to TRBJ1-3. The CDR3 has 16 amino acids. The germline V gene encodes CDR1 MDHEN and CDR2 SYDVKM. The chain's CDR3 is CASTPTSGGVGNTIYF.

This chain uses TRBV12-3 or TRBV12-4 with TRBJ1-4; TCRdb picks TRBD1, but there is no DNA to check that call. There are 15 residues in the CDR3. CDR3 sequence: CASSFSSRTAEKLFF.

The V gene is TRBV23-1, the J gene TRBJ2-5. TRBV23-1 is assigned to the ORF class and has an uncertain function. The CDR3 covers 13 residues. The CDR3 here is CASTVRRQETQYF.

The chain is built from TRBV6-5 and TRBJ2-2. Germline-derived CDR1 and CDR2 are MNHEY and SVGAGI. The CDR3 has 13 amino acids. The CDR3 reads CASSYGYTGELFF.

The chain carries TRBV27 and TRBJ1-5; the TCRdb call, TRBD1, lacks DNA for checking. Germline V gene sequence: CDR1 MNHEY, CDR2 SMNVEV (reference sequence). The CDR3 runs 14 residues. The chain's CDR3 is CASSLSRANQPQHF.

J is TRBJ1-6 and V is TRBV9; TCRdb's D call, TRBD1, is unchecked because there is no DNA. The CDR3 contains 17 residues. Germline CDR1 SGDLS, CDR2 YYNGEE. The CDR3 is CASSSSTGQGRNSPLHF.

The V gene is TRBV29-1, the J gene TRBJ2-2; the D gene TCRdb calls, TRBD2, cannot be checked with no DNA. Germline values: CDR1 SQVTM, CDR2 ANQGSEA. The CDR3 is 15 residues long. CDR3 region: CSVEVWRESTGELFF.

This chain joins TRBV12-3 or TRBV12-4 and TRBJ1-5; TCRdb names TRBD1, which stays unverified in the absence of DNA. CDR3 length equals 14 residues. The CDR3 region is CASSLHTTDQPQHF.

The rearrangement links TRBV3-1 to TRBJ1-2. The CDR3 has 13 residues. Germline V gene lookup returns CDR1 LGHDT and CDR2 YNNKEL (reference sequence). CDR3 sequence reads: CASSPEVWDGYTF.

This chain links TRBV28 with TRBJ1-1. This CDR3 is built from 13 residues. In germline, CDR1 is MDHEN, CDR2 SYDVKM. CDR3 in amino acids: CASSLLPNTEAFF.

The V call is TRBV14, the J call TRBJ2-1; TCRdb gives TRBD2 as the D gene, but with no DNA this cannot be confirmed. In germline, CDR1 is SGHDN, CDR2 FVKESK. This CDR3 comprises 16 residues. CDR3 region: CASSQIAGDFYNEQLF.

The chain uses TRBV20-1 and TRBJ2-3; no DNA is available, so the TRBD2 call from TCRdb remains unchecked. Germline V gene data show CDR1 as DFQATT and CDR2 as SNEGSKA (reference sequence). This CDR3 contains 16 residues. The CDR3 sequence is CSTTETGTSGGATQYF.

V gene TRBV3-1 combines with J gene TRBJ2-5; TCRdb's assignment of TRBD1 cannot be checked, as there is no DNA. CDR3 length equals 15 residues. Germline CDR1 and CDR2: LGHDT and YNNKEL (reference sequence). The CDR3 region is CASTRTGGGGETQYF.

The J gene is TRBJ2-5, the V gene TRBV29-1; TCRdb outputs TRBD2, but without DNA this stays unchecked. The CDR3 consists of 12 residues. CDR1 is SQVTM and CDR2 is ANQGSEA in the germline V gene. The CDR3: CSVAGVSETQYF.

This chain joins TRBV15 and TRBJ2-2; TCRdb calls TRBD1, which cannot be checked without DNA. Germline V gene lookup returns CDR1 LNHNV and CDR2 YYDKDF (reference sequence). The CDR3 length is 14 residues. CDR3 region: CATRDGGNTGELFF.

The genes are TRBV6-6 and TRBJ2-3; no DNA is available, so the TRBD1 call from TCRdb remains unchecked. Germline V CDR1 and CDR2: MNHNY, SVGAGI (reference sequence). The CDR3 totals 13 residues. CDR3 sequence: CASSYTGEDTQYF.

V gene TRBV7-2 combines with J gene TRBJ1-2; checking the TCRdb D call of TRBD1 is not possible without DNA. Per the germline V gene, CDR1 is SGHTA and CDR2 is FQGNSA. This CDR3 region has 16 residues. The CDR3 sequence: CASSLGTGADGYGYTF.